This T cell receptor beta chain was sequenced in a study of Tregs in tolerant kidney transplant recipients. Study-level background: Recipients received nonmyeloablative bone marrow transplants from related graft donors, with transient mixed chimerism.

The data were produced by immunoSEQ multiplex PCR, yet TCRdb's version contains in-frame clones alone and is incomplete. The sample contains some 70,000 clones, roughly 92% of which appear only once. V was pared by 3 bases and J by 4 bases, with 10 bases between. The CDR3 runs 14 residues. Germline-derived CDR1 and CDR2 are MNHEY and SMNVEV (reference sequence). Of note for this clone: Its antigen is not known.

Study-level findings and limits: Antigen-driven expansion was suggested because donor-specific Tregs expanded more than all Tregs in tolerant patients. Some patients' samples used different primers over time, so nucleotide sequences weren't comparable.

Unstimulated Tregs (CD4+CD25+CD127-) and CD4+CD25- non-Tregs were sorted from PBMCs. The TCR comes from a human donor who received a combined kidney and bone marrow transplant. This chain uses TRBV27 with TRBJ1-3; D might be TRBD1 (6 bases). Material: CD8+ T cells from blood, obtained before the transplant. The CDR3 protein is CASSLRGQGNTIYF. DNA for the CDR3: TGTGCCAGCAGTTTGCGGGGGCAGGGAAACACCATATATTTT.